This entry concerns a single TCR beta chain. No antigen is known for it. This entry belongs to a study of shared clonotypes between healthy human individuals. Study observations and caveats: Between a handful of donors, naive CD4 clonotypes were shared at a level of about 5.3%. Against clonotypes common to all four donors, non-shared ones had lower generation probabilities.

DNA at 150 to 200 ng, 25,000 to 35,000 T cell genomes, went into sorted-subset replicate PCRs. Sequenced by immunoSEQ multiplex PCR; TCRdb stores in-frame clones only, minus some. Of 550,000 to 600,000 clones in the sample, 95% to 98% were seen once. This CDR3 contains 15 residues. The V segment lost 1 base and the J segment 3 bases; nucleotides outside the gene matches: 2. CDR1 LNHNV and CDR2 YYDKDF come from the germline V gene (reference sequence). Naive CD8 cells lacked CD45RO, underwent positive selection for CCR7 and left out terminally differentiated effector memory CD45RA+ cells. Each sample came from a Caucasian adult donor living in Nashville, Tennessee.

Sequenced input: naive CD8+ T cells sorted from blood. The clonotype comes from a man under 40 in good health. V usage is TRBV15 and J usage is TRBJ1-4; the match to TRBD1 covers 7 bases. The CDR3 nucleotides are TGTGCCACCAGCAGAGTGACAGGGTCTAATGAAAAACTGTTTTTT. Translating gives CATSRVTGSNEKLFF.